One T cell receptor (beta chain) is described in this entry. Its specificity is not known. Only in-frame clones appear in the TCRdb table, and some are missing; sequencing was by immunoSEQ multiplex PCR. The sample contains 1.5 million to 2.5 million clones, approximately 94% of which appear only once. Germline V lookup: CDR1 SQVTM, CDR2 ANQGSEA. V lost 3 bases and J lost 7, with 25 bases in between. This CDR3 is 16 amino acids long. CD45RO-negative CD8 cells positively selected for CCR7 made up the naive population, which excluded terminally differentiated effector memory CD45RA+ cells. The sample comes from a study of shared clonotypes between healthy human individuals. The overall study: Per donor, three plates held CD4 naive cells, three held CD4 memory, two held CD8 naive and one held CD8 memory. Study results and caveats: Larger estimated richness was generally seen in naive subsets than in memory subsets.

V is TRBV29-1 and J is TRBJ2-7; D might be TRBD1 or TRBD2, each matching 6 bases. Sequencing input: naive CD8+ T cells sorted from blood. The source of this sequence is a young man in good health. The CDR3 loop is CSVDSMAQGTLREQYF. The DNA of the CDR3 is TGCAGCGTTGATTCAATGGCGCAGGGGACTTTGAGGGAGCAGTACTTC.